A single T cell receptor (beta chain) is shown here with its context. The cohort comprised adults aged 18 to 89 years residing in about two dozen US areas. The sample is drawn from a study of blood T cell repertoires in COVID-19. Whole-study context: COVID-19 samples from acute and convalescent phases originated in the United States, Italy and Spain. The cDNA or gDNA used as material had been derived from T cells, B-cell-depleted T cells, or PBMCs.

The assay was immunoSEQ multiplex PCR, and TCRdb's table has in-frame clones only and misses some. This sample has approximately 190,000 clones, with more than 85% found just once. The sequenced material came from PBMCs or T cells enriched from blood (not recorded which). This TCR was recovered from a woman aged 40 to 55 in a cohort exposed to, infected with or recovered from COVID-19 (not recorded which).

The CDR3, as DNA: TGTGCCAGCAGTGAATTAGCGGGGGTCTCCTACGAGCAGTACTTC. The encoded protein is CASSELAGVSYEQYF. V usage is TRBV2 and J usage is TRBJ2-7; 9 bases agree with TRBD2. V shed 2 bases and J 0 bases; nucleotides not matched to a gene: 2. From germline, CDR1 is SNHLY and CDR2 FYNNEI. The CDR3 extends over 15 amino acids.